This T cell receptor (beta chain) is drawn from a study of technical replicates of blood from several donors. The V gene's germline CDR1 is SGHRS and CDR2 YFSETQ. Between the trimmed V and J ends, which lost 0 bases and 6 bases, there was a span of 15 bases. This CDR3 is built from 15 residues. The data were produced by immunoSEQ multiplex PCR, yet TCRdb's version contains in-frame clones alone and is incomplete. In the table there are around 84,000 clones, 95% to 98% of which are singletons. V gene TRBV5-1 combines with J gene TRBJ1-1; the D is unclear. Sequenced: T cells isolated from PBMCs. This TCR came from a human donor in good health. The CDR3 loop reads CASSLEPIRRSEAFF. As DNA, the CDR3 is TGCGCCAGCAGCTTGGAGCCCATCCGCCGGTCTGAAGCTTTCTTT.